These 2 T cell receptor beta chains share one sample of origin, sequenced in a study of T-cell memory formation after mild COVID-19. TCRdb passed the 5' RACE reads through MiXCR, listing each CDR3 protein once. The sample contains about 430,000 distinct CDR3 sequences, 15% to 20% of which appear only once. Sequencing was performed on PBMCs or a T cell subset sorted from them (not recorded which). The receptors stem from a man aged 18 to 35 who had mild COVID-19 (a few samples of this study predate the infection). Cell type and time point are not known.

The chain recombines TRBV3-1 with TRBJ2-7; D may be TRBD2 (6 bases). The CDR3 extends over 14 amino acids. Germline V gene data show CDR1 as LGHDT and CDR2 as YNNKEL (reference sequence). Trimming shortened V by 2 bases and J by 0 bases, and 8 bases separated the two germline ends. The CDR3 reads CASSQFGSSYEQYF. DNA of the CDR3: TGTGCCAGCAGCCAATTCGGGAGCTCCTACGAGCAGTACTTC.

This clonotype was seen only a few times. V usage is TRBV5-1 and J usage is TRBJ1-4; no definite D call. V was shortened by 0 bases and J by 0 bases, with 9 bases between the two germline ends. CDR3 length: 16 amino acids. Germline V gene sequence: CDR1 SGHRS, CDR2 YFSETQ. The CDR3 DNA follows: TGCGCCAGCAGCTTGGCCGGGGATGCAACTAATGAAAAACTGTTTTTT. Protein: CASSLAGDATNEKLFF.